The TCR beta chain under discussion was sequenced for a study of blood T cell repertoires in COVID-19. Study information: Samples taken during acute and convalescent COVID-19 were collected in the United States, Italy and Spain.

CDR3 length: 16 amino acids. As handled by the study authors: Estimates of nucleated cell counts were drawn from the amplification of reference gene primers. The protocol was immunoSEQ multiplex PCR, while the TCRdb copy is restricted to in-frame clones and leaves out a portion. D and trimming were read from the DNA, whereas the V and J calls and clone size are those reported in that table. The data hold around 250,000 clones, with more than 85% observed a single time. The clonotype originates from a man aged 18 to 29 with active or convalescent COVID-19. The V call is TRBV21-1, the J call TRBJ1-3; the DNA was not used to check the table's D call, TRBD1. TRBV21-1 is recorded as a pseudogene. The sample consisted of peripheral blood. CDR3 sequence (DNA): TGTGCCAGCAGCAAGTTGCTGTTAGCTCCTAGGGGCACCATATATTTT. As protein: CASSKLLLAPRGTIYF.